The 17 T cell receptor beta chains reported below all come from one sample, sequenced in a study of OX40 agonist ivuxolimab in advanced cancers. The library was generated by the immunoSEQ multiplex PCR assay. TCRdb retrieved this table from immuneACCESS and kept in-frame rearrangements only. Not all clones are present; in checked studies, unresolved V genes account for under half, and no reason is known for the remainder. The sample table holds approximately 57,000 clones, of which 75% to 85% were seen once. The ten largest account for over 0.6% of the sample. The source was CD4+ or CD8+ T cells sorted from blood, collected in a trial of the OX40 agonist ivuxolimab. The receptors were sampled from an adult with an advanced solid tumor such as melanoma, head and neck, liver or kidney cancer.

The genes are TRBV19 and TRBJ2-6; 8 bases agree with TRBD1. CDR1 is LNHDA and CDR2 is SQIVND in the germline V gene (reference sequence). The CDR3 runs 15 residues. J gave up 2 bases and V 7 bases, and 4 bases lay outside the gene matches. The chain's CDR3 is CASTTDRAGANVLTF. The CDR3 region has the DNA TGTGCCAGTACCACGGACAGGGCTGGGGCCAACGTCCTGACTTTC.

The J gene is TRBJ1-2, the V gene TRBV19; 8 bases align to TRBD1. The CDR3 covers 13 residues. Germline V gene sequence: CDR1 LNHDA, CDR2 SQIVND (reference sequence). Unmatched junction bases numbered 4, after V lost 6 bases and J lost 4 bases. The CDR3 DNA is TGTGCCAGTAGAGGGGACAGGAGCTATGGCTACACCTTC. As protein: CASRGDRSYGYTF.

On this clone itself: This specimen includes other DNA sequences encoding the same CDR3. This sequence joins TRBV20-1 and TRBJ2-5, with no clear D. The CDR3 sequence is 11 residues long. Trimming removed 5 bases at V and 1 base at J, with 5 bases between. The germline V gene has CDR1 DFQATT and CDR2 SNEGSKA (reference sequence). In DNA, the CDR3 is TGCAGTGCTTCAGGCCAAGAGACCCAGTACTTC. Translating gives CSASGQETQYF.

This chain connects TRBV14 to TRBJ1-6; D call uncertain. Germline V lookup: CDR1 SGHDN, CDR2 FVKESK. The germline V and J ends were trimmed by 5 bases and 9 bases, with 14 bases remaining between them. The CDR3 is 14 residues long. The CDR3 region has the DNA TGTGCCAGCAGCGTCATGGTACGGGGTTCACCCCTCCACTTT. This gives the protein CASSVMVRGSPLHF.

This clone was counted only a few times. The chain has TRBV10-1 and TRBJ2-1, with 9 bases aligning to TRBD2. CDR1 is WNHNN, CDR2 SYGVQD, per germline (reference sequence). The CDR3 spans 14 residues. V was pared by 6 bases and J by 7 bases, with 7 bases of the junction left unmatched. The CDR3 sequence: CASSRAGGLNEQFF. The CDR3 nucleotides are TGCGCCAGCAGCCGGGCGGGGGGGCTAAATGAGCAGTTCTTC.

This clone came up once. The chain carries TRBV6-5 and TRBJ1-4; D is uncertain. Trimming pared 2 bases from V and 1 base from J, leaving 5 bases between. CDR3 length: 14 residues. CDR1 and CDR2 from the germline V gene are MNHEY and SVGAGI. This chain's CDR3 is CASSYHGTNEKLFF. CDR3 in DNA: TGTGCCAGCAGTTACCATGGAACTAATGAAAAACTGTTTTTT.

The genes are TRBV2 and TRBJ1-6; D is undetermined. CDR1 SNHLY and CDR2 FYNNEI come from the germline V gene. The CDR3 consists of 12 residues. V lost 6 bases, J lost 4 bases, and 4 bases lay in between. In DNA form, the CDR3 reads TGTGCCAGCAGCAAGTATAATTCACCCCTCCACTTT. Protein sequence: CASSKYNSPLHF.

J is TRBJ2-5 and V is TRBV11-2; either TRBD1 or TRBD2 may supply D (5 bases each). CDR1 is SGHAT, CDR2 FQNNGV, per germline. The CDR3 has 15 amino acids. V lost 5 bases, J lost 0 bases, and 13 bases lay in between. In DNA form, the CDR3 reads TGTGCCAGCAGCGACGACCGGGACCACCAAGAGACCCAGTACTTC. It translates to CASSDDRDHQETQYF.

This clone has a handful of counts. The chain recombines TRBV5-4 with TRBJ1-2; D gene unclear. V lost 0 bases to trimming and J lost 7 bases, with 10 bases between them. Germline V CDR1 and CDR2: SGHNT, YYREEE (reference sequence). The CDR3 totals 13 residues. In DNA form, the CDR3 reads TGTGCCAGCAGCTTGGGGCAGTCGACTGGCTACACCTTC. Translation: CASSLGQSTGYTF.

The V call is TRBV28, the J call TRBJ1-1; perhaps TRBD1 as D (6 bases). V lost 6 bases, J lost 4 bases, and 21 bases lay in between. The CDR3 runs to 16 residues. Germline CDR1 and CDR2: MDHEN and SYDVKM. The CDR3 here is CASREGGGGSLTEAFF. DNA for the CDR3: TGTGCCAGCAGGGAAGGGGGGGGCGGATCACTCACTGAAGCTTTCTTT.

The rearrangement links TRBV11-2 to TRBJ1-1; the D gene is possibly TRBD1 (6 bases). V shed 3 bases and J shed 1 base, with 12 bases lying between them. Germline V gene sequence: CDR1 SGHAT, CDR2 FQNNGV. The length of the CDR3 is 15 residues. The CDR3 here is CASSFGGAGNTEAFF. CDR3 nucleotides: TGTGCCAGCAGCTTCGGGGGCGCGGGGAACACTGAAGCTTTCTTT.

The V call is TRBV4-1, the J call TRBJ2-3; D not certain. This CDR3 comprises 13 residues. Germline V lookup: CDR1 MGHRA, CDR2 YSYEKL. The V gene lost 2 bases and the J gene lost 2 bases, with 5 bases spanning the gap. The CDR3 reads CASSQTATDTQYF. CDR3 sequence (DNA): TGCGCCAGCAGCCAAACAGCCACAGATACGCAGTATTTT.

This clone appeared a single time. The J gene is TRBJ2-7, the V gene TRBV19, with D uncertain. The CDR3 covers 14 residues. V was clipped by 3 bases and J by 1 base, with 10 bases between them. CDR1 and CDR2 from the germline V gene are LNHDA and SQIVND (reference sequence). This chain's CDR3 is CASSIGRVSYEQYF. The CDR3 DNA is TGTGCCAGTAGTATCGGTAGGGTGTCCTACGAGCAGTACTTC.

The chain recombines TRBV7-2 with TRBJ1-6; no reliable D call. Looked up from germline, CDR1 is SGHTA and CDR2 is FQGNSA. The CDR3 is made up of 16 amino acids. The V gene lost 1 base and the J gene lost 4 bases, with 11 bases spanning the gap. CDR3 nucleotide sequence: TGTGCCAGCAGCTTAGTGCTGAGTGCTTATAATTCACCCCTCCACTTT. It yields the protein CASSLVLSAYNSPLHF.

The chain employs TRBV9 and TRBJ1-1, with D possibly matching TRBD1 (6 bases). This CDR3 spans 15 amino acids. V was shortened by 4 bases and J by 4 bases, with 17 bases between the two germline ends. CDR1 and CDR2 from the germline V gene are SGDLS and YYNGEE. The CDR3 here is CASSPEGGATTEAFF. CDR3 DNA: TGTGCCAGCAGCCCTGAGGGGGGGGCAACCACTGAAGCTTTCTTT.

CDR3: CVIGGPSYYKAFF. The CDR3 DNA follows: TGTGTAATAGGGGGACCGAGTTATTACAAAGCTTTCTTT. This chain joins TRBV28 and TRBJ1-1; a weak D match, TRBD1 (6 bases). Per germline, CDR1 MDHEN and CDR2 SYDVKM. The CDR3 has 13 residues.

The V call is TRBV11-2, the J call TRBJ2-1, with TRBD1 identical over 7 bases. Per germline, CDR1 SGHAT and CDR2 FQNNGV. Germline trimming cut 1 base from V and 3 bases from J; bases unmatched to any gene: 12. The length of the CDR3 is 18 residues. The CDR3 sequence: CASSLAAPGTDFYNEQFF. DNA of the CDR3: TGTGCCAGCAGCTTAGCAGCCCCCGGGACAGATTTCTACAATGAGCAGTTCTTC.